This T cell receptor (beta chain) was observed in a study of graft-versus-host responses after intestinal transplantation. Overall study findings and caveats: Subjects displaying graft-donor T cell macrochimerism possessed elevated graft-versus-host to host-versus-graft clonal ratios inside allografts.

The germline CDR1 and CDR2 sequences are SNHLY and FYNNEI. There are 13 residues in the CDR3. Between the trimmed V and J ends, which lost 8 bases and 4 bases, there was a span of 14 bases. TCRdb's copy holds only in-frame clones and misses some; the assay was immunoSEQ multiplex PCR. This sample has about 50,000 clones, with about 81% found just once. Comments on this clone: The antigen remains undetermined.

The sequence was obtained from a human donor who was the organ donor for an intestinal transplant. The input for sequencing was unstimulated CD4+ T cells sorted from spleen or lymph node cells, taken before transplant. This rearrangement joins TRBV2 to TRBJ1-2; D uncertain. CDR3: CASGGESIYGYTF. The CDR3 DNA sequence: TGTGCCAGCGGCGGGGAGTCAATCTATGGCTACACCTTC.